This TCR beta chain is drawn from a study of OX40 agonist ivuxolimab in advanced cancers. Study summary: Partial responses were achieved by three patients, one with hepatocellular carcinoma and two with cutaneous melanoma.

This CDR3 is 15 amino acids long. The V segment lost 3 bases and the J segment 5 bases; nucleotides outside the gene matches: 4. Germline V gene lookup returns CDR1 PRHDT and CDR2 FYEKMQ (reference sequence). Only in-frame clones appear in the TCRdb table, and some are missing; sequencing was by immunoSEQ multiplex PCR. The profile covers about 58,000 clones, with 75% to 90% appearing a single time and over 0.7% taken by the ten largest. This receptor was identified in an adult with an advanced solid tumor such as melanoma, head and neck, liver or kidney cancer. The V call is TRBV13, the J call TRBJ2-3; TRBD2 agrees at 11 bases. This specimen was CD4+ or CD8+ T cells sorted from blood, taken in a trial of the OX40 agonist ivuxolimab. The CDR3 reads CASSFLAGGGDTQYF. For the CDR3, the DNA is TGTGCCAGCAGCTTCCTAGCGGGGGGAGGAGATACGCAGTATTTT. The variable domain in full, with the rest retrieved from reference TRBV13 and TRBJ2-3, is AAGVIQSPRHLIKEKRETATLKCYPIPRHDTVYWYQQGPGQDPQFLISFYEKMQSDKGSIPDRFSAQQFSDYHSELNMSSLELGDSALYFCASSFLAGGGDTQYFGPGTRLTVL.